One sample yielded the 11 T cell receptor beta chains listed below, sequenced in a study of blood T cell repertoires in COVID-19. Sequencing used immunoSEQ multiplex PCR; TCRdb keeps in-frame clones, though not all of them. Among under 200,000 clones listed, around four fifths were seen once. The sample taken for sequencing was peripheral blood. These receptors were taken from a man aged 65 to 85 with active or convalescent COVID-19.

CDR3 coding DNA: TGTGCCAGCTCTCCATCCTCGGACACTAATTCACCCCTCCACTTT. This encodes CASSPSSDTNSPLHF. V gene TRBV18 combines with J gene TRBJ1-6, with D possibly matching TRBD1 (5 bases). Germline CDR1 reads KGHSH; CDR2 reads LQKENI. Between the trimmed V and J ends, which lost 6 bases and 6 bases, there was a span of 15 bases. This CDR3 contains 15 residues.

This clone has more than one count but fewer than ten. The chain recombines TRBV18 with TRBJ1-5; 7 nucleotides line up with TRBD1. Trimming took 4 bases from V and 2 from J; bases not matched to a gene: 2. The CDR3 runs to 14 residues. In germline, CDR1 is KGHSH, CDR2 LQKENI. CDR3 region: CASSQGTGNQPQHF. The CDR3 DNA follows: TGTGCCAGCTCACAGGGGACAGGCAATCAGCCCCAGCATTTT.

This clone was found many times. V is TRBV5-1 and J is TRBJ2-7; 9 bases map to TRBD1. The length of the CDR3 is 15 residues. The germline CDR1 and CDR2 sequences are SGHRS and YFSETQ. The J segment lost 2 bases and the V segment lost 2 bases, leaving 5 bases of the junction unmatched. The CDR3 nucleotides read TGCGCCAGCAGCTTATGGACAGGGGTAACCTACGAGCAGTACTTC. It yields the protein CASSLWTGVTYEQYF.

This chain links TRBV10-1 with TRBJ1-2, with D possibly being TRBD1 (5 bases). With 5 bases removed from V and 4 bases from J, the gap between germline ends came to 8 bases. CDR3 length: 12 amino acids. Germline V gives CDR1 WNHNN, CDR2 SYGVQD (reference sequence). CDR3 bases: TGCGCCAGCAGTCCAGGGCCCTATGGCTACACCTTC. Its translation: CASSPGPYGYTF.

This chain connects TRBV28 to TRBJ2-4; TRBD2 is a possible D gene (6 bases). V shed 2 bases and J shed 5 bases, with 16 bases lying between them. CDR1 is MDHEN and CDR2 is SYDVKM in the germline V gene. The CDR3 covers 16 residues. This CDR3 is CASSLGGLFEENIQYF. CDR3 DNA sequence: TGTGCCAGCAGTTTAGGAGGGTTGTTCGAAGAAAACATTCAGTACTTC.

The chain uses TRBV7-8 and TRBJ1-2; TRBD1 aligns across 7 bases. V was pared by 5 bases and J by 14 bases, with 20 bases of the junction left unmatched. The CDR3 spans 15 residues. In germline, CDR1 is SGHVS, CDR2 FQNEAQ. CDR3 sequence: CASSLGSLEGASRTF. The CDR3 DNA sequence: TGTGCCAGCAGCCTGGGTAGTTTGGAGGGGGCGAGCAGAACCTTC.

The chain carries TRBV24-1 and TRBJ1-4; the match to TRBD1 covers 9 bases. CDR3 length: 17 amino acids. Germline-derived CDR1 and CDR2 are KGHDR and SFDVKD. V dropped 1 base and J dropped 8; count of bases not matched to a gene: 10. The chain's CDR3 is CATSDLGDRVKWEKLFF. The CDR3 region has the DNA TGTGCCACCAGTGATTTAGGGGACAGGGTCAAATGGGAAAAACTGTTTTTT.

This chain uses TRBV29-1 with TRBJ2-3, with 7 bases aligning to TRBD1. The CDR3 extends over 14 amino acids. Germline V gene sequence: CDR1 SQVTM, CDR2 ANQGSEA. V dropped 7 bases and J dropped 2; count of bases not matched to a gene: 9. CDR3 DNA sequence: TGCAGCGCCCGCGTGACAGGGTACACAGATACGCAGTATTTT. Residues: CSARVTGYTDTQYF.

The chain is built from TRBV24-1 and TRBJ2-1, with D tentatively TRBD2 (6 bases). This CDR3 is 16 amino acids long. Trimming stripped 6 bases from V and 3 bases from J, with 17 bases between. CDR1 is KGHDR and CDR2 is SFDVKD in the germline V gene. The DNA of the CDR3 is TGTGCCACCAGTCCCGGCGGGGATGGGGGCTACAATGAGCAGTTCTTC. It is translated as CATSPGGDGGYNEQFF.

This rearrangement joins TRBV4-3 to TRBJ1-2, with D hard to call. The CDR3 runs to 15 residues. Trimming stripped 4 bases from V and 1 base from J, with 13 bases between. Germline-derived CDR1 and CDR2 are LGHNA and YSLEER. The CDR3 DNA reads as TGCGCCAGCAGCCCCCAAGTCAGTATTAACTATGGCTACACCTTC. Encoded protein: CASSPQVSINYGYTF.

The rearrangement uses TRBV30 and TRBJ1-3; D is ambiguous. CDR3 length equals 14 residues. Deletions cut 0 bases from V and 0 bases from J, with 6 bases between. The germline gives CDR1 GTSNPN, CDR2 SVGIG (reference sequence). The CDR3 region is CAWSVAISGNTIYF. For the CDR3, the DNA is TGTGCCTGGAGTGTGGCAATCTCTGGAAACACCATATATTTT.